Presented here are 18 T cell receptor beta chains from one specimen sequenced in a study of T cell repertoires in cytomegalovirus infection. TCRdb re-called the reads through MiXCR, storing one row per CDR3 protein. This table holds roughly 640,000 distinct CDR3 sequences, roughly a quarter found once. Sequencing used CD8+ T cells from PBMCs. These receptors were taken from a human donor in good health (CMV status not recorded). Some clones in this sample may be carry-over from other donors' samples.

The CDR3 nucleotides read TGTGCCAGCAGCCCGGGACTAGCGGGGGCGTACACAGATACGCAGTATTTT. Translated: CASSPGLAGAYTDTQYF. The V call is TRBV5-6, the J call TRBJ2-3; 14 positions agree with TRBD2. In germline, CDR1 is SGHDT, CDR2 YYEEEE. This CDR3 is 17 amino acids long. After removal of 4 bases from V and 2 bases from J, the junction contained 6 bases not matched to a gene.

Ten or more counts support this clonotype. This chain connects TRBV12-3 or TRBV12-4 to TRBJ1-2, with D perhaps matching TRBD1 (6 bases). CDR3 length equals 12 residues. V lost 6 bases to trimming and J lost 4 bases, with 9 bases between them. The CDR3 reads CASSSGAYGYTF. The CDR3 bases are TGTGCCAGCAGCTCAGGGGCCTATGGCTACACCTTC.

This clonotype was detected many times. This chain uses TRBV12-3 or TRBV12-4 with TRBJ2-1, with unresolved D. V lost 6 bases and J 9 bases, leaving 15 bases between the germline ends. CDR3 length equals 13 residues. The DNA of the CDR3 is TGTGCCAGCAGCTCTCCCTTACGAGGTGAGCAGTTCTTC. Its protein product is CASSSPLRGEQFF.

This clonotype was picked up a small number of times. The gene calls are TRBV18 and TRBJ1-2; 11 bases are a match to TRBD1. Germline V gives CDR1 KGHSH, CDR2 LQKENI. The CDR3 is 14 residues long. The V and J ends lost 6 bases and 4 bases, in that order; junction bases with no gene match: 4. The CDR3 DNA follows: TGTGCCAGCTCGGACAGGGGGCGTACCTATGGCTACACCTTC. Protein sequence: CASSDRGRTYGYTF. The full variable domain, in which reference TRBV18 and TRBJ1-2 provide the parts outside the CDR3, is NAGVMQNPRHLVRRRGQEARLRCSPMKGHSHVYWYRQLPEEGLKFMVYLQKENIIDESGMPKERFSAEFPKEGPSILRIQQVVRGDSAAYFCASSDRGRTYGYTFGSGTRLTVV.

The chain recombines TRBV14 with TRBJ1-1; D uncertain. Per germline, CDR1 SGHDN and CDR2 FVKESK. Trimming took off 2 bases at V and 12 bases at J, with 22 bases between the two ends. This CDR3 region has 15 residues. CDR3 in amino acids: CASSQSKGGPLATFF. The CDR3 DNA follows: TGTGCCAGCAGCCAATCAAAGGGAGGTCCCCTGGCAACTTTCTTT.

This chain links TRBV15 with TRBJ1-1; 8 bases agree with TRBD1. This CDR3 has 14 residues. The V segment lost 5 bases and the J segment 4 bases; nucleotides outside the gene matches: 6. The germline V gene encodes CDR1 LNHNV and CDR2 YYDKDF (reference sequence). The CDR3 loop reads CATSLRTGTTEAFF. CDR3 bases: TGTGCCACCAGCCTCCGGACAGGGACCACTGAAGCTTTCTTT.

With respect to this clonotype: A much larger clone is a single base away; this may be a read error. The gene calls are TRBV2 and TRBJ1-1; 8 nucleotides match TRBD1. CDR1 is SNHLY, CDR2 FYNNEI, per germline. CDR3 length equals 15 residues. The CDR3 is CVSMQGAILNTEAFF. CDR3 sequence (DNA): TGTGTCAGCATGCAGGGGGCAATCTTGAACACTGAAGCTTTCTTT.

This clonotype was observed at least ten times. The rearrangement uses TRBV7-6 and TRBJ2-3, with 9 bases identical to TRBD2. CDR1 is SGHVS and CDR2 is FNYEAQ in the germline V gene. The ends lost 1 base at V and 5 bases at J; junction bases unmatched: 16. There are 19 residues in the CDR3. The CDR3 DNA follows: TGTGCCAGCAGCTTAGTCCTGAACTACGGCGGGGGGGCCATAGATACGCAGTATTTT. Translated: CASSLVLNYGGGAIDTQYF.

A note on this clonotype: A much larger clone lies one base from this, so it may be a read error. The final CDR3 position lacks the conserved phenylalanine or tryptophan, pointing to a likely read error. This chain joins TRBV12-3 or TRBV12-4 and TRBJ2-5; D ambiguous. This CDR3 is built from 13 residues. The ends were cut back, 3 bases at V and 3 bases at J, with 8 bases in the middle. The CDR3 reads CASSFSGEETQYS. CDR3 nucleotides: TGTGCCAGCAGTTTTAGTGGGGAAGAGACCCAGTACTCC.

As to this clonotype: A read error may explain this, as a much larger clone is one base away. The CDR3 sequence: CANSYFGSLEQYV. The CDR3 DNA sequence: TGTGCCAACAGTTACTTTGGGTCACTCGAGCAGTACGTC. This chain connects TRBV6-2 or TRBV6-3 to TRBJ2-7; no firm D call. CDR3 size: 13 residues. The germline V gene encodes CDR1 MNHEY and CDR2 SVGEGT.

This clonotype appeared many times. The chain combines TRBV6-6 with TRBJ2-5, with 10 bases that match TRBD1. V shed 2 bases and J 4 bases; nucleotides not matched to a gene: 10. The CDR3 is 17 residues long. The germline V gene has CDR1 MNHNY and CDR2 SVGAGI (reference sequence). The CDR3 reads CASSYTPGQGMGETQYF. DNA for the CDR3: TGTGCCAGCAGTTACACCCCGGGACAGGGGATGGGAGAGACCCAGTACTTC.

Details on this clonotype: The junction departs from the called germline gene at one end, perhaps through a read error. The gene calls are TRBV5-4 and TRBJ2-2; 10 nucleotides agree with TRBD1. The CDR3 has 16 amino acids. CDR1 and CDR2 (germline): SGHNT, YYREEE (reference sequence). CDR3 DNA: TGTGTCAGCAGCACCCGGGACAGGGGAAACACCGGGGAGCTGTTTTTT. This codes for CVSSTRDRGNTGELFF.

This clonotype was seen ten or more times. The chain is built from TRBV7-9 and TRBJ2-1; D tentatively reads TRBD1 or TRBD2 (5 bases each). The CDR3 runs to 15 residues. Per the germline V gene, CDR1 is SEHNR and CDR2 is FQNEAQ (reference sequence). The ends were cut back, 4 bases at V and 2 bases at J, with 12 bases in the middle. CDR3 nucleotides: TGTGCCAGCAGCTCAAAGGGACCTACCTACAATGAGCAGTTCTTC. Its protein is CASSSKGPTYNEQFF.

The chain's CDR3 is CASAHGVPTGELFF. The CDR3 DNA sequence: TGTGCCAGCGCCCATGGGGTTCCCACCGGGGAGCTGTTTTTT. The rearrangement joins TRBV14 to TRBJ2-2; D gene uncertain. The germline V and J ends were trimmed by 8 bases and 4 bases, with 14 bases remaining between them. The CDR3 covers 14 residues. Germline V gene data show CDR1 as SGHDN and CDR2 as FVKESK.

The chain joins TRBV15 to TRBJ1-3; maybe TRBD1 (5 bases). Trimming removed 1 base at V and 4 bases at J, with 14 bases between. The CDR3 consists of 16 residues. The germline V gene encodes CDR1 LNHNV and CDR2 YYDKDF (reference sequence). For the CDR3, the DNA is TGTGCCACCAGCAGAGCCCTCCGGGACGGAGGAAACACCATATATTTT. This sequence encodes CATSRALRDGGNTIYF.

J is TRBJ1-3 and V is TRBV9, with D perhaps TRBD1 (6 bases). CDR3 size: 16 residues. CDR1 is SGDLS and CDR2 is YYNGEE in the germline V gene. V lost 0 bases, J lost 0 bases, and 10 bases lay in between. The DNA for the CDR3 is TGTGCCAGCAGCGTAGGAGGGGGAGCCTCTGGAAACACCATATATTTT. This gives the protein CASSVGGGASGNTIYF.

The J gene is TRBJ2-1, the V gene TRBV2; 11 nucleotides line up with TRBD2. Germline loops: CDR1 SNHLY, CDR2 FYNNEI. The CDR3 length is 15 residues. The ends lost 5 bases at V and 4 bases at J; junction bases unmatched: 4. In nucleotides, the CDR3 is TGTGCCAGCAGTCAACTAGCGGGGGAGTACAATGAGCAGTTCTTC. It specifies CASSQLAGEYNEQFF.

The genes are TRBV27 and TRBJ2-5, with D perhaps given as TRBD1 or TRBD2 (5 bases each). The CDR3 has 16 residues. V shed 6 bases and J shed 1 base, with 18 bases lying between them. Germline lookup yields CDR1 MNHEY and CDR2 SMNVEV (reference sequence). The CDR3 loop reads CASSPWGQSGQETQYF. The CDR3, as DNA: TGTGCCAGCAGCCCATGGGGCCAAAGCGGCCAAGAGACCCAGTACTTC.